This T cell receptor (beta chain) emerged from a study of a mutant IDH1 vaccine in newly diagnosed glioma. Measured with immunoSEQ multiplex PCR; TCRdb has only the in-frame clones, and not every one. Here the sample spans some 54,000 clones, 84% being singletons. As to this clone: The antigen is undetermined. A junction end diverges from the germline sequence, so it may reflect a read error.

This CDR3 contains 16 residues. Germline-derived CDR1 and CDR2 are MNHNS and SASEGT. The time point is: week 35, safety follow-up. The investigators gave 300 ug of mutant IDH1 20-mer peptide in each vaccine dose, together with topical imiquimod. The V call is TRBV6-1, the J call TRBJ2-5; no reliable D call. The sequence was collected from a young woman with glioma. Sample: PBMCs, taken from a glioma patient whose treatment included an IDH1 peptide vaccine. The CDR3, as DNA: TGTGCCAGCAGTGAAGCTCCCGGGTCTCATCAAGGGACCCAGTACTTC. Translated: CASSEAPGSHQGTQYF.